The entry that follows covers one T cell receptor beta chain sequence. Its cognate antigen is unknown. Trimming left V 4 bases short and J 1 base short, with 19 bases between. The CDR3 sequence is 17 residues long. From germline, CDR1 is MNHNS and CDR2 SASEGT. Only in-frame clones appear in the TCRdb table, and some are missing; sequencing was by immunoSEQ multiplex PCR. Of 95,000 to 100,000 clones listed, 80% to 90% are singletons. The entry originates in a study of a mutant IDH1 vaccine in newly diagnosed glioma. Broader study findings: Among patients, around 93% showed immune responses induced by the vaccine.

Time point specified: baseline, week 1 (first vaccination visit). The treatment was: pre-vaccination baseline after standard-of-care therapy. The J gene is TRBJ2-5, the V gene TRBV6-1; D perhaps matches TRBD2 (6 bases). This TCR was recovered from a woman aged 50 to 65 with glioma. The source material was PBMCs, sampled from a glioma patient treated with radiotherapy, temozolomide or both. The chain's CDR3 is CASSGGSVAERQETQYF. CDR3 sequence (DNA): TGTGCCAGCAGTGGGGGGTCGGTAGCGGAGCGCCAAGAGACCCAGTACTTC.